There are many counts of the clone carrying this T cell receptor (beta chain). Its antigen is undetermined. This sample is part of a study of identical twins. Study-level points and caveats: Models underestimated how often monozygotic twins shared out-of-frame TCR alpha.

Using its own MiXCR run on the 5' RACE reads, TCRdb lists one record per CDR3 protein. The sample lists 210,000 or so distinct CDR3 sequences; approximately 15% were seen once. With V trimmed by 8 bases and J by 3 bases, 0 bases remained unmatched. The CDR3 has 11 residues. Looked up from germline, CDR1 is MNHEY and CDR2 is SVGEGT. These data are also associated with another study on T cells expressing NK-cell markers.

Sequenced: CD8+ T cells sorted from blood. This clonotype originated in a woman aged 18 to 35 in good health. This rearrangement joins TRBV6-2 or TRBV6-3 to TRBJ2-7, with 8 nucleotides matching TRBD2. CDR3 amino acids: CASAGGYEQYF. The DNA of the CDR3 is TGTGCCAGCGCGGGGGGCTACGAGCAGTACTTC.